The source of this T cell receptor beta chain is a study of cytomegalovirus exposure and HLA in healthy donors (dated by TCRdb to 2016 to 2017). A note on the overall study: An earlier analysis of approximately 640 of the donors reported about 250 Gb of sequence data and 117 million unique TCR beta sequences from about 180 million T cells. Rather than drawing on any new phenotypic data, the later analysis identified candidate immune exposures from TCR beta sequences and the way those sequences occurred across donors. In addition to the first cohort of roughly 670 subjects, a separate validation cohort of 130 or so different subjects was used. Of the roughly 390 genotyped donors, over 70% fell in the genetic ancestry cluster associated with self-reported Caucasian donors. Typing coverage differed by locus: A, B, C, DRB1 and DQB1 were typed in about 620-640 donors, DQA1 in 500 to 550, DPA1 in some 600, and DPB1 in 472. Across some 400 genotyped donors of the cohort, an average of roughly 230,000 unique TCR beta nucleotide sequences per donor were sequenced, and around 20% of those sequences were non-productive. A later analysis re-examined previously published TCR beta repertoires from just over 650 donors and added high-resolution HLA genotyping to investigate patterns of TCR occurrence. Roughly 300 gigabases of sequencing data and around 80 million unique TCR sequences made up an early release that covered under 750 HLA-typed donors. To predict cytomegalovirus infection status, the study combined high-throughput TCR immunosequencing, statistical association of individual TCRs with disease status, and machine learning. In a later genetic analysis, genome-wide SNP genotypes for about three fifths of the 666 donors were used, and that subset was treated as a discovery cohort. A handful of DR-DQ haplotypes were handled as single units for association and clustering because linkage in the cohort was strong. The study was designed to test whether signatures of past pathogen exposure could be identified by cataloging public T cell receptors. Using immunosequencing, the study profiled T cell repertoires from 550 to 750 subjects and related those repertoires to cytomegalovirus serostatus. Alongside the repertoire data, information on donor age, sex, ethnicity and CMV serostatus was compiled. In an earlier analysis of 500 to 650 of the donors, high-throughput TCR beta sequencing was used to judge whether each TCR beta V gene segment behaved as functional or pseudogenic. Class I and class II HLA loci were covered by the typing at four-digit resolution. All discovery cohort repertoires had been generated using a single sequencing platform.

The cohort consisted of 600 to 750 healthy bone marrow donors. Cohort members were all nominally healthy when sampled, although unrecorded immune exposures were likely present. The donor was CMV seronegative and was included in the group of 352 seronegative cohort members. A peripheral blood sample was collected from each donor, and TCR beta sequencing was performed on peripheral blood mononuclear cells. The Qiagen DNeasy Blood Extraction Kit was used to extract genomic DNA from the blood cell samples. Library generation was performed with the immunoSEQ multiplex PCR assay. For the multiplex PCR, a mixture combining 60 forward primers for TCR Vbeta segments and 13 reverse primers for TCR Jbeta segments was used. The CDR3 region of rearranged TCR beta genes was amplified from genomic DNA by a multiplex PCR assay. Amplified TCR beta libraries were sequenced as 87-base-pair reads on the Illumina HiSeq System. The authors processed their data as follows. Across the 500 to 850 repertoires, a later analysis counted some 80 million unique TCR beta chains, around 11 million of which were shared by at least two donors. A nearest-neighbor algorithm error-corrected the raw reads and collapsed the reads into unique sequences, merging closely related sequences to remove PCR and sequencing errors. V, D and J gene segments were assigned by aligning CDR3 sequences to IMGT reference sequences. For a sequence to be retained, a match of at least six nucleotides was required to both a V gene segment and a J gene segment. A rearrangement was called productive if the CDR3 had no stop codons and remained in frame with V and J, and every other rearrangement was called non-productive. CDR3 was defined according to IMGT convention as the region running from the second conserved V-encoded cysteine to the conserved J-encoded phenylalanine. The earlier analysis of about 590 of the donors excluded sequences that lacked an unambiguous match to a single V gene segment. An earlier analysis of some 610 of the donors called V segments functional above 56.7% productive rearrangements and segregating when the between-donor standard deviation exceeded 5%. To diagnose cytomegalovirus status from the catalog of TCR beta chain sequences, a statistical classification framework was built. In a later analysis, TCR nucleotide sequences were compared against IMGT/GENE-DB human TR gene sequences so that V and J genes could be assigned. A later analysis assigned CDR3 sequences and most-parsimonious VDJ recombination scenarios with the TCRdist pipeline. In a later analysis, every TCR beta chain was defined by the combination of its CDR3 amino acid sequence and its V-gene family, and reads without a unique V-gene family were dropped. To address suspected cross-contamination and a sequencing artifact, a later analysis removed some 620 highly shared, low-generation-probability nucleotide sequences. For each public chain, a later analysis derived a clonal expansion index from normalized ranks of inferred template counts within each repertoire. In a later analysis, generation probabilities were computed with a VDJ recombination model fitted to out-of-frame rearrangements, and the resulting probabilities were checked against IGoR. In a later analysis, TCR-TCR, TCR-HLA and TCR-CMV co-occurrence was scored with hypergeometric tests, and a repertoire-size bias correction was applied to TCR pairs. To estimate false discovery rates, a later analysis permuted the HLA or CMV assignments 20 times. In a later analysis, co-occurring TCRs were grouped using DBSCAN, and TCRdist sequence similarity was added for clustering within HLA-allele-positive subsets. Co-occurrence clustering excluded repertoires with fewer than 30,000 or more than 120,000 public chains, plus five with anomalous nucleotide sharing. TCRdb took over this immuneACCESS table, retaining in-frame rearrangements with V and J assigned. Such tables are incomplete; in checked studies, under half of the missing clones stem from an unresolved V gene, and the remainder is unexplained. That table is the source of V, J and clone size, and D and trimming were worked out from the DNA. The table for this sample lists roughly 180,000 clones; roughly 74% of them were counted only once. Clones ranked in the top ten supply 2.5% to 3% of the sample.

Study-wide conclusions, independent of this receptor: The authors suggested that the approach could potentially be generalized to other disease states and immunological phenotypes. A cluster of highly shared sequence variants was judged likely to represent a technical artifact of the sequencing pipeline. The classifier was reported to diagnose cytomegalovirus status with high specificity and sensitivity in both the original and validation cohorts. A later analysis found that TCR association rates varied across HLA loci, with DRB1 alleles showing the most associated TCRs and HLA-C alleles the fewest. Because HLA typing was unavailable for some donors at each locus, only the typed subset was used in association tests. In the study, approximately 160 TCR beta chains were listed as associated with cytomegalovirus. The 87-base-pair reads could not distinguish some IMGT-functional V segments, including TRBV6-2 and TRBV6-3, so those segments were excluded. Linkage disequilibrium might explain the correlated functional status among segregating V segments, but an unknown experimental factor could not be ruled out. A further reported finding was that TCR beta sequences accurately predicted the HLA-A and HLA-B alleles for most subjects in the first cohort. The earlier analysis of about 600 of the donors excluded seventeen rarely observed V segments, including chromosome 9 orphons, because counts were too low. The only immune exposure information available for the cohort was CMV serostatus. A later genetic analysis associated a missense DCLRE1C variant with V-gene and J-gene trimming of TCR beta chains, and an independent cohort replicated the association. Assigning TCR associations to individual alleles was difficult when HLA alleles, especially DR and DQ, strongly co-occurred. The cohort was sequenced for TCR beta chains only, and without alpha or paired-chain data the features that could be detected were limited. Specific HLA alleles were associated with 15,000 to 20,000 TCR beta sequences at a false discovery rate of 0.05 in a later analysis. Sequencing depth was assumed to be roughly uniform across donors in the presence/absence analyses, though that assumption may not hold. A later analysis found that most CMV-associated TCR beta chains appeared HLA-restricted, with HLA associations seemingly driven largely by CMV exposure. In an earlier analysis of about 550 of the donors, most TCR beta V segments were observed in productive rearrangements about 87% or about 30% of the time, broadly matching IMGT annotations. In a later genetic analysis, fewer N-insertions in productive TCRs were reported among donors in an Asian-associated ancestry cluster than the roughly 700-donor mean. Across donors, most TCR sequences were observed very rarely, whereas some public TCRs were present in many individuals. Several of the top co-occurrence clusters appeared to be linked to parvovirus B19, influenza, CMV and Epstein-Barr virus, according to a later analysis. A few of the identified cytomegalovirus-associated TCR beta chains were confirmed in vitro to be specific for cytomegalovirus antigens. A later analysis found that HLA-associated TCR beta chains were more clonally expanded and had lower generation probabilities than equally common non-associated chains.

In regard to this clone: The antigen it binds to is not known. Per-base qualities were not stored, and no clone one base away is much larger.

As encoded in the germline V gene (reference sequence), CDR1 is MNHEY while CDR2 is SMNVEV. The CDR3 goes from the cysteine to the phenylalanine over 13 residues. CDR3 DNA only is kept here, 39 bases in frame from base 1. At the junction V is shortened by 3 bases and J by 2 bases, with 7 bases in between. Sequencing was carried out using PBMCs. This sequence uses TRBV27 and TRBJ1-2; confidence is insufficient to name the D gene. The sequence came from a female donor in good health and CMV-seronegative. The CDR3 amino acid sequence is: CASSFSGNYGYTF. The DNA sequence follows: TGTGCCAGCAGTTTTTCGGGGAACTATGGCTACACCTTC.